These T cell receptor beta chains were read from a single sample in a study of blood T cell repertoires in COVID-19. The protocol was immunoSEQ multiplex PCR, while the TCRdb copy is restricted to in-frame clones and leaves out a portion. In the table there are about 100,000 clones, approximately 89% of which are singletons. The sample comprised peripheral blood. The receptor source for this set is a woman in her twenties or thirties with acute or convalescent COVID-19. CDR3s include the opening cysteine and the closing phenylalanine or tryptophan. D genes are given only for firm matches. Clone size is shown for a subset of rows, as once, few, many or a class of expanded clone.

d_gene | j_gene | abundance | v_gene | CDR3nt | CDR3aa
NA | TRBJ1-1 | NA | TRBV12-3/TRBV12-4 | TGTGCCACCAGCCAAGACAGAGAAGCTTTCTTT | CATSQDREAFF
TRBD1 | TRBJ2-3 | NA | TRBV9 | TGTGCCAGCAGCGCCGACAGGGTGGGCACAGATACGCAGTATTTT | CASSADRVGTDTQYF
NA | TRBJ1-2 | NA | TRBV11-1 | TGTGCCAGCTCACACCCTAACTATGGCTACACCTTC | CASSHPNYGYTF
TRBD1 | TRBJ2-2 | NA | TRBV6-5 | TGTGCCAGCAGGAAGGGACAGGGTAACACCGGGGAGCTGTTTTTT | CASRKGQGNTGELFF
TRBD1 | TRBJ1-2 | NA | TRBV7-3 | TGTGCCAGCAGCGATTGGGCAGGGGGCAAAGAGAACTATGGCTACACCTTC | CASSDWAGGKENYGYTF
TRBD1 | TRBJ1-1 | NA | TRBV6-5 | TGTGCCAGTAAGGACAGGGGGGACACTGAAGCTTTCTTT | CASKDRGDTEAFF
NA | TRBJ1-1 | NA | TRBV2 | TGTGCCAGCAGCGTATCGACAGGGAACACTGAAGCTTTCTTT | CASSVSTGNTEAFF
TRBD1 | TRBJ2-7 | NA | TRBV9 | TGTGCCAGCAGCGTGGAGGGACAGGGCTCCTACGAGCAGTACTTC | CASSVEGQGSYEQYF
NA | TRBJ2-2 | NA | TRBV4-2 | TGTGCCAGCAGCCAAGCGGACTGGCGGAACACCGGGGAGCTGTTTTTT | CASSQADWRNTGELFF
TRBD2 | TRBJ2-3 | once | TRBV7-9 | TGTGCCAGCAGCTCACGCCGCGGCGGGGGGGGCACAGATACGCAGTATTTT | CASSSRRGGGGTDTQYF
TRBD1 | TRBJ1-6 | NA | TRBV6-5 | TGTGCCAGCAGCCCGGGACAGTTCTATAATTCACCCCTCCACTTT | CASSPGQFYNSPLHF
TRBD1 | TRBJ1-1 | NA | TRBV6-6 | TGTGCCAGCAACGGACAGGTTATGACTGAAGCTTTCTTT | CASNGQVMTEAFF
NA | TRBJ2-7 | NA | TRBV28 | TGTGCCAGCAGGACATCGTCGGTCTACGAGCAGTACTTC | CASRTSSVYEQYF
TRBD1 | TRBJ2-1 | NA | TRBV7-9 | TGTGCCAGCAGCTTGCCGGGACAGGGGAACGAGCAGTTCTTC | CASSLPGQGNEQFF
TRBD2 | TRBJ2-3 | once | TRBV10-1 | TGCGCCAGCAGTCCCTCCCAGCGGGGGATCCTTATCACAGATACGCAGTATTTT | CASSPSQRGILITDTQYF
NA | TRBJ1-4 | NA | TRBV6-5 | TGTGCCAGCTTGGGTTTAGAGGAACTGTTTTTT | CASLGLEELFF
TRBD1 | TRBJ2-1 | NA | TRBV7-3 | TGTGCCAGCAGCCACACAGGGGGCCTCAACAATGAGCAGTTCTTC | CASSHTGGLNNEQFF
NA | TRBJ2-1 | NA | TRBV11-3 | TGTGCCAGCACCTCCTCTGGGCATAGCTCCTACAATGAGCAGTTCTTC | CASTSSGHSSYNEQFF
NA | TRBJ1-2 | NA | TRBV12-5 | TGTGCTAGTGGCTTCAGGTACGGCTACACCTTC | CASGFRYGYTF
TRBD1 | TRBJ2-3 | NA | TRBV18 | TGTGCCAGCTCAGCGACAGGGCTTGGCACAGATACGCAGTATTTT | CASSATGLGTDTQYF
NA | TRBJ1-1 | NA | TRBV7-8 | TGTGCCAGCAGCGACACCCCGGGAATGAACACTGAAGCTTTCTTT | CASSDTPGMNTEAFF
NA | TRBJ1-5 | NA | TRBV18 | TGTGCCAGCTCACTCTTGGGGGGGGTAAATCAGCCCCAGCATTTT | CASSLLGGVNQPQHF
TRBD1 | TRBJ1-2 | NA | TRBV19 | TGTGCCAGTAGTCCCTTGGACAGGACGGCAGAGTATGGCTACACCTTC | CASSPLDRTAEYGYTF
TRBD2 | TRBJ2-7 | NA | TRBV9 | TGTGCCAGCAGCGTAGGAGGGGAGGGCAACGAGCAGTACTTC | CASSVGGEGNEQYF
TRBD2 | TRBJ2-2 | NA | TRBV9 | TGTGCCAGCAGCGCTAGCGGGGGGGCGGTCGGGGAGCTGTTTTTT | CASSASGGAVGELFF
TRBD1 | TRBJ2-7 | NA | TRBV5-1 | TGCGCCAGCAGCTGGGACAGAAACGAGCAGTACTTC | CASSWDRNEQYF
NA | TRBJ2-7 | NA | TRBV3-1/TRBV3-2 | TGTGCCAGCAGCCAAGGGTCTACAGGAAGGAACGAGCAGTACTTC | CASSQGSTGRNEQYF
TRBD1 | TRBJ2-3 | few | TRBV7-9 | TGTGCCAGCAGCTTTGACAGGGGGGATACGCAGTATTTT | CASSFDRGDTQYF
NA | TRBJ1-6 | NA | TRBV6-1 | TGTGCCAGCAGTGAAGGGGCAGGGGAGTATAATTCACCCCTCCACTTT | CASSEGAGEYNSPLHF
NA | TRBJ2-2 | NA | TRBV9 | TGTGCCAGCAGCTCCCCACTGACCGGGGAGCTGTTTTTT | CASSSPLTGELFF
TRBD1 | TRBJ1-2 | once | TRBV5-1 | TGCGCCAGCAGCTTGAATACAGGGGAGTTCCTTAACTATGGCTACACCTTC | CASSLNTGEFLNYGYTF
NA | TRBJ1-3 | NA | TRBV7-6 | TGTGCCAGCAGCTTGATCCAGGGGTCTGGAAACACCATATATTTT | CASSLIQGSGNTIYF
NA | TRBJ1-1 | NA | TRBV9 | TGTGCCAGCAGCCTTGTGGAGGGCGAAGCTTTCTTT | CASSLVEGEAFF
NA | TRBJ1-5 | NA | TRBV28 | TGTGCCAGCAGTTCCCCCGCGACAGGCAGCAATCAGCCCCAGCATTTT | CASSSPATGSNQPQHF
TRBD1 | TRBJ1-5 | NA | TRBV28 | TGTGCCAGCAGCTTGACAGGGGGCAATCAGCCCCAGCATTTT | CASSLTGGNQPQHF
NA | TRBJ1-1 | NA | TRBV2 | TGTGCCAGTTCGAGCGGGGCGAACACTGAAGCTTTCTTT | CASSSGANTEAFF
TRBD2 | TRBJ2-1 | NA | TRBV9 | TGTGCCAGCAGCCCCGCGGGACTAAGATACAATGAGCAGTTCTTC | CASSPAGLRYNEQFF
NA | TRBJ1-5 | once | TRBV30 | TGTGCCTGGAGCGAAGCTAATGAAGATCAGCCCCAGCATTTT | CAWSEANEDQPQHF
NA | TRBJ1-3 | NA | TRBV4-2 | TGTGCCAGCAGCCAATCTACCACGGGGAACACCATATATTTT | CASSQSTTGNTIYF
NA | TRBJ2-5 | NA | TRBV9 | TGTGCCAGCAGCGTAGGGGCAGGAGGAGAGACCCAGTACTTC | CASSVGAGGETQYF
NA | TRBJ1-3 | NA | TRBV27 | TGTGCCAGCAGTTCCATATCTGGGGGGAGGAACACCATATATTTT | CASSSISGGRNTIYF